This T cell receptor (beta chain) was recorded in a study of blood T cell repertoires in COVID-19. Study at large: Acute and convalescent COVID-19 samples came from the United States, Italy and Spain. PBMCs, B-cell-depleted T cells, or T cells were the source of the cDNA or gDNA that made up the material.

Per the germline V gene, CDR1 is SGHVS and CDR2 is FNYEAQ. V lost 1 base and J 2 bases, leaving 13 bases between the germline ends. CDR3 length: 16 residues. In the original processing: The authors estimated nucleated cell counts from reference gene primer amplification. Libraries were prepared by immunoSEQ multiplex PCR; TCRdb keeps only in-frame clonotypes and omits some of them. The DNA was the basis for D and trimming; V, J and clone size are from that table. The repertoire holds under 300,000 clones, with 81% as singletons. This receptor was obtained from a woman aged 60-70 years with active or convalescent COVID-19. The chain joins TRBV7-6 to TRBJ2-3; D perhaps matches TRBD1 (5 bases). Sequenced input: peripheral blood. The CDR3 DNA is TGTGCCAGCAGCTTAGGTCACAGGAGACTCACAGATACGCAGTATTTT. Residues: CASSLGHRRLTDTQYF.